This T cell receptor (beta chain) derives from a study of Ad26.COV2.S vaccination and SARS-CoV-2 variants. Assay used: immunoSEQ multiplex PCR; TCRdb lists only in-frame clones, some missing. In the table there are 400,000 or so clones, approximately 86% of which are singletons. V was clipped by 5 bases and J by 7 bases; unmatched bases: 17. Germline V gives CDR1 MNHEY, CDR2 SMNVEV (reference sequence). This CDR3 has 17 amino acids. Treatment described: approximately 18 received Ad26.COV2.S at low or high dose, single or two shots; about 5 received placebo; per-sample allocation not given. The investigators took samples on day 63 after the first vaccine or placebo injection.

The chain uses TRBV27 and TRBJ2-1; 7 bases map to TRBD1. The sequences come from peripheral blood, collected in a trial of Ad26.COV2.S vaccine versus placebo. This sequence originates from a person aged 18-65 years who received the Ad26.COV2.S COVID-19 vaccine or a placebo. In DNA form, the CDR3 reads TGTGCCAGCAGTCCGCATCCGGGACAGATAGCGCGTAATGAGCAGTTCTTC. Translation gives CASSPHPGQIARNEQFF.